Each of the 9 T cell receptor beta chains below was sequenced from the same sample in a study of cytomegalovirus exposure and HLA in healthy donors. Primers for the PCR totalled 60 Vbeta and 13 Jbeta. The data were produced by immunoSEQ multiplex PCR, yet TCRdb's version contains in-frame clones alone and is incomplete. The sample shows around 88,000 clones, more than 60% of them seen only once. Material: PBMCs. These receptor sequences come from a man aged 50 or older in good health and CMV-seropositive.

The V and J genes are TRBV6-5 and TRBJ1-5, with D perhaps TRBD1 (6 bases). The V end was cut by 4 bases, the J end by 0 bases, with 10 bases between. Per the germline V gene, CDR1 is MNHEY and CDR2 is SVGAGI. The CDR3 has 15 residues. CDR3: CASSSTGISNQPQHF. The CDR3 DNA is TGTGCCAGCAGTTCGACAGGAATTAGCAATCAGCCCCAGCATTTT.

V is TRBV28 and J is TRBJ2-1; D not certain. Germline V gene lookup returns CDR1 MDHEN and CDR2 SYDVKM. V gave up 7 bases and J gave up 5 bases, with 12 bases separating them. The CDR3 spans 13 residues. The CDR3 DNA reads TGTGCCAGCAATGAGTATGTGGACAATGAGCAGTTCTTC. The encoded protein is CASNEYVDNEQFF.

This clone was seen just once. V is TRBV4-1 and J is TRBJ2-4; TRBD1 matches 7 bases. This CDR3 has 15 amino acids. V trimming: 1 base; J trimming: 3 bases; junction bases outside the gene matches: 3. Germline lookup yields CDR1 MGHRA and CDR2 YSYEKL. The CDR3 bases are TGCGCCAGCAGCCAAGGGGGGACAGACAAAAACATTCAGTACTTC. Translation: CASSQGGTDKNIQYF.

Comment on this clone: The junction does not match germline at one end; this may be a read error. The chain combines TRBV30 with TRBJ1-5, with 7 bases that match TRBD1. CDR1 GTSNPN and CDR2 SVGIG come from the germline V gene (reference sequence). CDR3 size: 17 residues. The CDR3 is CAWSAARDSYSNQPQNF. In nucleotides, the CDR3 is TGTGCCTGGAGTGCGGCCCGGGACAGTTATAGCAATCAGCCCCAGAATTTT. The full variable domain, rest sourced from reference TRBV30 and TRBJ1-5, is SQTIHQWPATLVQPVGSPLSLECTVEGTSNPNLYWYRQAAGRGLQLLFYSVGIGQISSEVPQNLSASRPQDRQFILSSKKLLLSDSGFYLCAWSAARDSYSNQPQNFGDGTRLSIL.

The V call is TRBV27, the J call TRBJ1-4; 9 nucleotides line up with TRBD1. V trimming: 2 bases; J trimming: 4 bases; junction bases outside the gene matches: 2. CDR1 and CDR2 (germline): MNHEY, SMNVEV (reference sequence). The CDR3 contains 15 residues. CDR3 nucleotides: TGTGCCAGCAGTTTAGGACAGGGGTATAATGAAAAACTGTTTTTT. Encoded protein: CASSLGQGYNEKLFF.

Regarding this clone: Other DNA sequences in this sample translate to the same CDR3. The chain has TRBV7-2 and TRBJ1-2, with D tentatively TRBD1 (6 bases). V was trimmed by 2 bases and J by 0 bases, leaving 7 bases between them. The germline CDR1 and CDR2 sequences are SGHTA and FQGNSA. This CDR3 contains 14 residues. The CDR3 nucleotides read TGTGCCAGCAGCTTAACAGGGACTAACTATGGCTACACCTTC. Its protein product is CASSLTGTNYGYTF.

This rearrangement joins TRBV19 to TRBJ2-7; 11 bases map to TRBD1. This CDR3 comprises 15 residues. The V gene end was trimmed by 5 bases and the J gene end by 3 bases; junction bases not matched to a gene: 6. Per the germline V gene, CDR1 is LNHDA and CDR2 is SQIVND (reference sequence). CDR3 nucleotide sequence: TGTGCCAGTAGTGCCCAGGACAGGGGGCTCTACGAGCAGTACTTC. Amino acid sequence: CASSAQDRGLYEQYF. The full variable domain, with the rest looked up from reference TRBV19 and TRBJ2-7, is DGGITQSPKYLFRKEGQNVTLSCEQNLNHDAMYWYRQDPGQGLRLIYYSQIVNDFQKGDIAEGYSVSREKKESFPLTVTSAQKNPTAFYLCASSAQDRGLYEQYFGPGTRLTVT.

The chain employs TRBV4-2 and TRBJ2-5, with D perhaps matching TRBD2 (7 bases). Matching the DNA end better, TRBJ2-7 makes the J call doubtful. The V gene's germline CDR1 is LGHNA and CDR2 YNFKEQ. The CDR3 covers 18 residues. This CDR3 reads CASSQDLGGLAVSYEQYF. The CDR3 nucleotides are TGTGCCAGCAGCCAAGATCTGGGGGGGCTAGCGGTTTCCTACGAGCAGTACTTC.

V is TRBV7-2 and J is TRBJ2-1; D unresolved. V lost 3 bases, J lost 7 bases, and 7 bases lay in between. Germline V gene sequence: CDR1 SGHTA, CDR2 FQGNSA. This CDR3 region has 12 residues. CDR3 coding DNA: TGTGCCAGCAGCTTCGAGTGGAATGAGCAGTTCTTC. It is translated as CASSFEWNEQFF.